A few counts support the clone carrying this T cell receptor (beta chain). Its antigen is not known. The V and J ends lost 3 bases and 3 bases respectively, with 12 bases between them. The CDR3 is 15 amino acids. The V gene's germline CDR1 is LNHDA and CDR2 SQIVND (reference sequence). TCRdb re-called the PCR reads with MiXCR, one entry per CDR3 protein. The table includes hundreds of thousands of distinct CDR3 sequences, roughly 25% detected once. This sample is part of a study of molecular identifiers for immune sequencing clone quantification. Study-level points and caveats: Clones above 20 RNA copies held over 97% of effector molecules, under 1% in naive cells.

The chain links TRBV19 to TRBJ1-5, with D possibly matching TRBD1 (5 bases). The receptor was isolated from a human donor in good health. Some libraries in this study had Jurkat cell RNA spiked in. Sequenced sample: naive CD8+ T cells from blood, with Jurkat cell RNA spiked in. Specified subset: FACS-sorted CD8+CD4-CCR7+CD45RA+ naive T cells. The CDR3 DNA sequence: TGTGCCAGTAGTATCACCGGGACCTTCAATCAGCCCCAGCATTTT. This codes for CASSITGTFNQPQHF.